The 5 T cell receptor beta chains below come from one sample, sequenced in a study of Graves' ophthalmopathy and Graves' hyperthyroidism. RNA transcripts yielded amplified TCR beta CDR3 regions. The first round was an RT-PCR with HTBI primers, and the second round was a multiplex PCR. TCRdb independently ran MiXCR on the multiplex PCR reads; one entry per CDR3 protein. The table records about 550,000 distinct CDR3 sequences, approximately 35% of them present only once. The sequencing input was peripheral blood or thyroid tissue (not recorded which). These receptors came from an adult man with Graves' hyperthyroidism.

This clonotype was picked up a small number of times. The chain combines TRBV5-8 with TRBJ1-2, with D uncertain. Germline CDR1 is SGHTS and CDR2 is YDEGEE. V gave up 3 bases and J gave up 7 bases, with 13 bases separating them. This CDR3 contains 13 residues. For the CDR3, the DNA is TGTGCCAGCAGCTGGGGAGCCGGCGGTGGCTACACCTTC. Its translation: CASSWGAGGGYTF.

Note on this clonotype: This may arise from a read error, as a much more abundant clone is one base away. This chain joins TRBV12-3 or TRBV12-4 and TRBJ1-1; 8 bases are a match to TRBD1. This CDR3 comprises 14 residues. The CDR3 reads CASRPQGADTGAFF. CDR3 DNA: TGTGCCAGCAGGCCTCAGGGGGCTGACACTGGAGCTTTCTTT.

Concerning this clonotype: The junction departs from the called germline gene at one end, perhaps through a read error. The gene calls are TRBV24-1 and TRBJ2-7, with unresolved D. This CDR3 is built from 13 residues. Germline loops: CDR1 KGHDR, CDR2 SFDVKD. CDR3 sequence: CVTSDFAGDEQYF. For the CDR3, the DNA is TGTGTCACCAGTGATTTCGCCGGAGACGAGCAGTACTTC.

Details on this clonotype: Possible read error: a much larger clone is one base away. The gene calls are TRBV29-1 and TRBJ1-6; TRBD1 agrees at 7 bases. Germline-derived CDR1 and CDR2 are SQVTM and ANQGSEA. CDR3 length equals 16 residues. Written as DNA, the CDR3 is TGTGCCAGCAGCTCGGGACAGCGCTCCTATAATTCACCCCTCCACTTT. Translating gives CASSSGQRSYNSPLHF.

As concerns this clonotype: The junction departs from germline at one end; a sequencing error may be responsible. The chain has TRBV2 and TRBJ2-7; D may correspond to TRBD1 or TRBD2 (5 bases each). Looked up from germline, CDR1 is SNHLY and CDR2 is FYNNEI. This CDR3 has 14 amino acids. CDR3 loop: CASILGPQSFEQYF. In DNA form, the CDR3 reads TGTGCTAGCATTCTGGGACCTCAATCCTTCGAGCAGTACTTC.